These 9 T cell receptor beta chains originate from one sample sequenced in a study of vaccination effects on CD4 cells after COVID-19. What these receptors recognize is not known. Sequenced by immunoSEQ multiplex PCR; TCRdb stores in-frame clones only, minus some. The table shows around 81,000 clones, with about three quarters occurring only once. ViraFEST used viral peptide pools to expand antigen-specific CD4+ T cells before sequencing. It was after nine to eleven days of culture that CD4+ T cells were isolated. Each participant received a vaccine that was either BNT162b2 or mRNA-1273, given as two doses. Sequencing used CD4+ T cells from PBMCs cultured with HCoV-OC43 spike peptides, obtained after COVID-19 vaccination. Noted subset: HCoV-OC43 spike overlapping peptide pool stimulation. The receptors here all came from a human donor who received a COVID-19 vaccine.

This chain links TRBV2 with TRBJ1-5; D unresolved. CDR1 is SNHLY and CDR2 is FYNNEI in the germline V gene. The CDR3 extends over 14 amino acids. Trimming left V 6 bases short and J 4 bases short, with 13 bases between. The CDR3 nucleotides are TGTGCCAGCAGCGAGGGAGGCACGAATCAGCCCCAGCATTTT. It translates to CASSEGGTNQPQHF. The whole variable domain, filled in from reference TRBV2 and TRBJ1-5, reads EPEVTQTPSHQVTQMGQEVILRCVPISNHLYFYWYRQILGQKVEFLVSFYNNEISEKSEIFDDQFSVERPDGSNFTLKIRSTKLEDSAMYFCASSEGGTNQPQHFGDGTRLSIL.

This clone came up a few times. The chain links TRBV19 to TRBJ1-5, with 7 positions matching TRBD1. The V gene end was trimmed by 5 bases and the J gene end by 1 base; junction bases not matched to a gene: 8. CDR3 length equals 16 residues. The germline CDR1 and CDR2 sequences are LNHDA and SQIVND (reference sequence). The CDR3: CASSVQGGTSNQPQHF. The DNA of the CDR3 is TGTGCCAGTAGTGTCCAGGGGGGAACAAGCAATCAGCCCCAGCATTTT.

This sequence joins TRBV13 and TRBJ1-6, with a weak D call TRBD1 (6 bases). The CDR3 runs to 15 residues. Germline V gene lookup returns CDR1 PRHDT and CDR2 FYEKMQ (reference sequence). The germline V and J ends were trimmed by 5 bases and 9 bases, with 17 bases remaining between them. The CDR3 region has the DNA TGTGCCAGCAGCCAAACCAGGGGAAAAGGTTCACCCCTCCACTTT. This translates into CASSQTRGKGSPLHF.

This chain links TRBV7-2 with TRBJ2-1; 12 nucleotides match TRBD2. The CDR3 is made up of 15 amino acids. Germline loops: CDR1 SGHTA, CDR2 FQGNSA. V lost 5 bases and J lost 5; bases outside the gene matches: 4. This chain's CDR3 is CASSPWTSGDNEQFF. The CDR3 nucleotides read TGTGCCAGCAGCCCCTGGACTAGCGGGGACAATGAGCAGTTCTTC.

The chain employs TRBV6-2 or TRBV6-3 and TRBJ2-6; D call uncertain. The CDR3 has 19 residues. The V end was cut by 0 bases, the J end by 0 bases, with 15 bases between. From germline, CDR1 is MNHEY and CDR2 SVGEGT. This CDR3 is CASSYSVSLTNSGANVLTF. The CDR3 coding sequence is TGTGCCAGCAGTTACTCGGTGTCTCTGACCAACTCTGGGGCCAACGTCCTGACTTTC.

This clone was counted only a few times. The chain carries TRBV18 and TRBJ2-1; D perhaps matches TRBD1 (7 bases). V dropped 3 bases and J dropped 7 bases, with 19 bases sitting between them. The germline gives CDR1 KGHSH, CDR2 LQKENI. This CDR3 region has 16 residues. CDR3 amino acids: CASSPQGGGLVNEQFF. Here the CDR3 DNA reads TGTGCCAGCTCACCCCAAGGAGGGGGCTTAGTGAATGAGCAGTTCTTC.

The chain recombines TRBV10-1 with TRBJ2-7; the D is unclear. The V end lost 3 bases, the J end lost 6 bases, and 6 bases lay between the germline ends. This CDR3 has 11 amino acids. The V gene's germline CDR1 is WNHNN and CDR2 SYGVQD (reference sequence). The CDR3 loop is CASSEIGEQYV. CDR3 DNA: TGCGCCAGCAGTGAAATCGGCGAGCAGTACGTC.

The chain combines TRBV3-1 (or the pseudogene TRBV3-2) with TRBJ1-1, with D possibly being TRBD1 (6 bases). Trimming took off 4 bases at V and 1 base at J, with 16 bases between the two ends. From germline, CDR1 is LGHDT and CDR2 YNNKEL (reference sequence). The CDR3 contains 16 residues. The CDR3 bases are TGTGCCAGCAGCCGCCCAGGGGTCGCAACGAACACTGAAGCTTTCTTT. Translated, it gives CASSRPGVATNTEAFF.

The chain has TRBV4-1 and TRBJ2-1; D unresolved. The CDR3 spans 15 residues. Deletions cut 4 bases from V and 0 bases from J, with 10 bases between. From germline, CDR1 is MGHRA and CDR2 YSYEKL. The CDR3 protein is CASSLSHNSYNEQFF. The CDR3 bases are TGCGCCAGCAGCCTTTCCCACAACTCCTACAATGAGCAGTTCTTC.